These 22 T cell receptor beta chains were sequenced from one sample in a study of T cells in narcolepsy listed by TCRdb under 2018. For these TCRs, the target antigens are not known. The library was prepared using the immunoSEQ multiplex PCR assay. Held by TCRdb, this immuneACCESS table contains in-frame sequences only and omits some clones. Under half of the omission traces to an unresolved V gene where checked; the cause of the rest is unknown. This sample comprises approximately 800 clones, about 28% of them detected only once. The ten largest clones take up about half of the sample. Sequenced input: cultured CD8+ T cells from cerebrospinal fluid. These receptors all stem from a human donor with narcolepsy.

The chain links TRBV7-3 to TRBJ2-2; D unresolved. Trimming left V 3 bases short and J 7 bases short, with 6 bases between. Germline lookup yields CDR1 SGHTA and CDR2 FQGTGA. This CDR3 has 12 amino acids. CDR3 protein: CASSFNIGELFF. CDR3 DNA: TGTGCCAGCAGCTTTAATATCGGGGAGCTGTTTTTT. Based on the CDR3 plus reference TRBV7-3 and TRBJ2-2, the full variable domain is GAGVSQTPSNKVTEKGKYVELRCDPISGHTALYWYRQSLGQGPEFLIYFQGTGAADDSGLPNDRFFAVRPEGSVSTLKIQRTERGDSAVYLCASSFNIGELFFGEGSRLTVL.

For this clone: This probably arose from a read error, given a far larger clone one base away. Other DNA sequences in the sample encode the same CDR3. The rearrangement links TRBV18 to TRBJ2-7, with D unclear. Trimming removed 6 bases from V and 5 bases from J, with 14 bases in between. CDR1 is KGHSH and CDR2 is LQKENI in the germline V gene. The CDR3 spans 13 residues. The CDR3 loop is CASSVGGYNEQYF. CDR3 nucleotides: TGTGCCAGCTCTGTCGGTGGCTACAACGAGCAGTACTTC.

The chain couples TRBV2 to TRBJ2-2; D tentatively reads TRBD1 or TRBD2 (5 bases each). CDR1 SNHLY and CDR2 FYNNEI come from the germline V gene. Trimming stripped 3 bases from V and 3 bases from J, with 17 bases between. The CDR3 runs to 17 residues. CDR3 nucleotide sequence: TGTGCCAGCAGTGACGAGGATAACGTGGGGGACACCGGGGAGCTGTTTTTT. Translated, it gives CASSDEDNVGDTGELFF.

The table lists this clone with a few counts. The CDR3 DNA is TGTGCCAGCAGTGAGCACAGGGCGTCGGGGGTGACCCAGTACTTC. Translated: CASSEHRASGVTQYF. V is TRBV6-1 and J is TRBJ2-5, with D possibly being TRBD1 or TRBD2 (6 bases each). CDR3 length: 15 residues. The ends were cut back, 3 bases at V and 7 bases at J, with 18 bases in the middle. The germline V gene encodes CDR1 MNHNS and CDR2 SASEGT.

The rearrangement links TRBV7-9 to TRBJ2-6; D not resolved. There are 18 residues in the CDR3. With 5 bases removed from V and 9 bases from J, the gap between germline ends came to 26 bases. CDR1 SEHNR and CDR2 FQNEAQ come from the germline V gene (reference sequence). This chain's CDR3 is CASSHSKSMTKSGNVLTF. The DNA for the CDR3 is TGTGCCAGCAGCCACTCAAAATCCATGACAAAGTCGGGCAACGTCCTGACTTTC.

This clone is deemed hyperexpanded. The chain has TRBV5-5 and TRBJ1-1, with TRBD1 as a possible D gene (6 bases). The CDR3 loop spans 13 amino acids. From germline, CDR1 is SGHKS and CDR2 YYEKEE (reference sequence). The V gene lost 2 bases and the J gene lost 8 bases, with 13 bases spanning the gap. CDR3 loop: CASSLGGADEAFF. The CDR3 DNA is TGTGCCAGCAGCTTAGGGGGGGCCGACGAAGCTTTCTTT.

In its sample, this clone was seen a few times. A far more abundant clone sits one base away, making this likely a read error. This chain uses TRBV4-3 with TRBJ1-1, with D possibly TRBD1 on 6 matching bases. The CDR3 contains 15 residues. V was cut by 8 bases and J by 3 bases, with 19 bases left in between. CDR1 is LGHNA and CDR2 is YSLEER in the germline V gene. The CDR3 region has the DNA TGCGCCAGCTGCTCACAGGGCCCCTCGGACACTGAAGCTTTCTTT. Encoded protein: CASCSQGPSDTEAFF.

Points on this clone: A read error may be the cause here, since a much bigger clone is one base away. The chain has TRBV5-1 and TRBJ1-1; D is possibly TRBD1 (5 bases). Germline values: CDR1 SGHRS, CDR2 YFSETQ. There are 14 residues in the CDR3. The CDR3 loop reads CARSLAGGYTEAFF. CDR3 DNA sequence: TGCGCCCGCAGCTTGGCGGGGGGGTACACTGAAGCTTTCTTT.

A word on this clone: A far larger clone is one base from this, pointing to a likely read error. The chain links TRBV5-8 to TRBJ1-6; a possible D gene is TRBD1 (5 bases). The CDR3 extends over 17 amino acids. Germline V lookup: CDR1 SGHTS, CDR2 YDEGEE. The V end lost 0 bases, the J end lost 0 bases, and 10 bases lay between the germline ends. This CDR3 is CASSLDGDFSYNSPLHF. The CDR3 DNA is TGTGCCAGCAGCTTGGACGGGGACTTCTCCTATAATTCACCCCTCCACTTT.

A word on this clone: With a far larger clone one base away, a read error is the likely cause. The chain joins TRBV27 to TRBJ1-5; the D gene is possibly TRBD1 (5 bases). The CDR3 is 14 residues long. The germline gives CDR1 MNHEY, CDR2 SMNVEV (reference sequence). Trimming stripped 2 bases from V and 2 bases from J, with 7 bases between. CDR3 amino acids: CASSLNRCNQPQHF. CDR3 DNA sequence: TGTGCCAGCAGTTTAAACAGGTGCAATCAGCCCCAGCATTTT.

This clone has a handful of counts. This is likely an artifact of a read error, given a far larger clone one base away. This CDR3 is also generated by other DNA sequences in the sample. The chain employs TRBV7-2 and TRBJ1-5; no clear D. The CDR3 is 13 amino acids. The V gene's germline CDR1 is SGHTA and CDR2 FQGNSA. V was clipped by 0 bases and J by 13 bases, with 13 bases between them. The CDR3 loop reads CASSLALDWAQHF. The CDR3, as DNA: TGTGCCAGCAGCTTAGCCTTAGACTGGGCACAGCATTTT.

The table lists this clone with a few counts. The rearrangement joins TRBV6-5 to TRBJ2-7; D unclear. Germline loops: CDR1 MNHEY, CDR2 SVGAGI. Trimming shortened V by 0 bases and J by 6 bases, and 12 bases separated the two germline ends. The CDR3 covers 14 residues. The CDR3 region is CASSYSMGSLEQYF. In DNA form, the CDR3 reads TGTGCCAGCAGTTACTCGATGGGCAGCCTCGAGCAGTACTTC.

Only a few counts were recorded for this clone. Germline and junction disagree at one end, which may indicate a read error. V gene TRBV6-5 combines with J gene TRBJ1-2; D perhaps matches TRBD1 (5 bases). The CDR3 runs to 15 residues. CDR1 and CDR2 from the germline V gene are MNHEY and SVGAGI. CDR3 region: CAISPGREGRDGYTF. The CDR3, as DNA: TGTGCCATCAGTCCTGGGCGGGAGGGGAGAGATGGCTACACCTTC.

This clone has ten or more counts. This chain links TRBV5-1 with TRBJ2-7, with 9 bases that match TRBD1. The CDR3 is made up of 14 amino acids. V trimming: 3 bases; J trimming: 4 bases; junction bases outside the gene matches: 5. Germline values: CDR1 SGHRS, CDR2 YFSETQ. CDR3 amino acids: CASSWGGQGYEQYF. In nucleotides, the CDR3 is TGCGCCAGCAGCTGGGGGGGACAGGGTTACGAGCAGTACTTC.

By share, this clone counts as large (0.1 to 1%). The chain employs TRBV5-1 and TRBJ2-3; 10 bases agree with TRBD2. J was trimmed by 0 bases and V by 4 bases; bases with no gene match: 5. The germline gives CDR1 SGHRS, CDR2 YFSETQ. The CDR3 has 16 amino acids. CDR3 sequence reads: CASSPLAGLSTDTQYF. Here the CDR3 DNA reads TGCGCCAGCAGCCCACTAGCGGGGTTAAGCACAGATACGCAGTATTTT.

CDR3 in amino acids: CASSFPQENADQPQHF. CDR3 coding DNA: TGTGCCAGCAGTTTCCCCCAGGAGAACGCGGATCAGCCCCAGCATTTT. The chain couples TRBV6-4 to TRBJ1-5, with D uncertain. CDR3 length: 16 amino acids. Germline V gives CDR1 MRHNA, CDR2 SNTAGT. The V and J ends lost 5 bases and 5 bases respectively, with 19 bases between them.

This chain links TRBV5-1 with TRBJ2-4; 7 bases agree with TRBD2. Germline V gene data show CDR1 as SGHRS and CDR2 as YFSETQ. This CDR3 comprises 15 residues. Unmatched junction bases numbered 11, after V lost 6 bases and J lost 5 bases. In DNA, the CDR3 is TGCGCCAGCACTCAAGGCGGGGGAACCGAAAACATTCAGTACTTC. It codes for CASTQGGGTENIQYF.

As to this clone: Only one base separates this from a far larger clonotype, so it likely reflects a read error. The chain has TRBV6-6 and TRBJ1-1; the D gene is possibly TRBD1 (6 bases). In germline, CDR1 is MNHNY, CDR2 SVGAGI (reference sequence). Trimming pared 6 bases from V and 3 bases from J, leaving 17 bases between. CDR3 length: 15 residues. The CDR3 DNA is TGTGCCAGCAGCTCACAGGGCCCCTCGGACACTGAAGCTTTCTTT. It yields the protein CASSSQGPSDTEAFF.

This clone is categorized as medium-sized. This chain joins TRBV7-3 and TRBJ2-3; possibly TRBD2 for D (6 bases). The ends were cut back, 4 bases at V and 4 bases at J, with 15 bases in the middle. Germline CDR1 SGHTA, CDR2 FQGTGA. The CDR3 is 15 residues long. In DNA form, the CDR3 reads TGTGCCAGCAGCTCGGGAGCGGGTTCCGCAGATACGCAGTATTTT. Translated: CASSSGAGSADTQYF.

This clone is hyperexpanded. The chain links TRBV19 to TRBJ1-1; D gene unclear. With 3 bases removed from V and 0 bases from J, the gap between germline ends came to 11 bases. Germline V gene lookup returns CDR1 LNHDA and CDR2 SQIVND (reference sequence). The CDR3 extends over 15 amino acids. CDR3 DNA sequence: TGTGCCAGTAGTATCGGGCAGAATATGAACACTGAAGCTTTCTTT. It translates to CASSIGQNMNTEAFF.

The sample holds a few counts of this clone. This chain connects TRBV5-5 to TRBJ1-2; 8 positions agree with TRBD1. Per germline, CDR1 SGHKS and CDR2 YYEKEE (reference sequence). This CDR3 has 13 amino acids. V lost 4 bases and J lost 8; bases outside the gene matches: 7. The CDR3: CASSQQGAEGYTF. CDR3 DNA sequence: TGTGCCAGCAGCCAGCAGGGGGCGGAAGGCTACACCTTC.

The chain combines TRBV6-4 with TRBJ1-4; D might be TRBD1 (6 bases). Germline V gene sequence: CDR1 MRHNA, CDR2 SNTAGT. The CDR3 totals 16 residues. V was shortened by 2 bases and J by 5 bases, with 15 bases between the two germline ends. CDR3: CASSDPNRAKNEKLFF. DNA for the CDR3: TGTGCCAGCAGTGACCCCAACAGGGCCAAAAATGAAAAACTGTTTTTT.